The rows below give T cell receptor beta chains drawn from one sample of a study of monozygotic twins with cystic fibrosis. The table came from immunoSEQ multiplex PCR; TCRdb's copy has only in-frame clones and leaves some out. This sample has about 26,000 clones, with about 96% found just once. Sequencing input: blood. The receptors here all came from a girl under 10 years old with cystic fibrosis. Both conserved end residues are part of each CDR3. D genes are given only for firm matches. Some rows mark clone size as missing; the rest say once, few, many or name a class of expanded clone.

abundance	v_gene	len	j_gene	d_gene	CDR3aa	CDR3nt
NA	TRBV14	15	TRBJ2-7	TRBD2	CASSQDGGRDYEQYF	TGTGCCAGCAGCCAAGACGGTGGGAGGGACTACGAGCAGTACTTC
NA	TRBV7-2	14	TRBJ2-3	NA	CASSLETRTDTQYF	TGTGCCAGCAGCTTAGAAACTCGTACCGATACGCAGTATTTT
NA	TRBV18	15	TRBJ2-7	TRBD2	CASSPEAGGAYEQYF	TGTGCCAGCTCACCTGAGGCGGGAGGCGCCTACGAGCAGTACTTC
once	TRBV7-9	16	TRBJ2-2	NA	CASSLALVKGTGELFF	TGTGCCAGCAGCTTAGCATTAGTTAAGGGGACCGGGGAGCTGTTTTTT
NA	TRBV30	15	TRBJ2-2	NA	CAWGWRRRHTGELFF	TGTGCCTGGGGATGGCGGAGGAGACACACCGGGGAGCTGTTTTTT
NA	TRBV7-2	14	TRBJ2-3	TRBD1	CASSLDRGTDTQYF	TGTGCCAGCAGCTTGGACAGGGGCACAGATACGCAGTATTTT
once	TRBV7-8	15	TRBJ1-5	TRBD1	CASGKGNRGEQPQHF	TGTGCCAGCGGGAAGGGGAACAGGGGGGAGCAGCCCCAGCATTTT
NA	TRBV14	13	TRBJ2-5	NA	CASSQEGGRTQYF	TGTGCCAGCAGCCAAGAAGGAGGTCGGACCCAGTACTTC
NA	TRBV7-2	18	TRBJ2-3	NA	CASSLGRAGRISTDTQYF	TGTGCCAGCAGCTTAGGTCGGGCAGGGAGGATTAGCACAGATACGCAGTATTTT
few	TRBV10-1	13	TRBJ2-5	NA	CASSEEVGETQYF	TGCGCCAGCAGTGAGGAGGTTGGGGAGACCCAGTACTTC
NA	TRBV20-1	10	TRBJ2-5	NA	CSGDRETQYF	TGCAGCGGGGACCGAGAGACCCAGTACTTC
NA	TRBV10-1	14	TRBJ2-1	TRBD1	CASQGADINRGQFF	TGCGCCAGCCAGGGTGCGGATATAAACAGGGGGCAGTTCTTC
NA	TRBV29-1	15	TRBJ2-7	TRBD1	CSVPARDRGTYEQYF	TGCAGCGTCCCCGCCCGGGACAGGGGGACCTACGAGCAGTACTTC
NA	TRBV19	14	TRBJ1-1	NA	CASSMWGVNTEAFF	TGTGCCAGTAGTATGTGGGGGGTGAACACTGAAGCTTTCTTT
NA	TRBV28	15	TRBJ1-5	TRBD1	CASITRDRENQPQHF	TGTGCCAGCATCACCCGGGACAGGGAAAATCAGCCCCAGCATTTT
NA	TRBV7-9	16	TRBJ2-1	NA	CASSPFRDSSLNEQFF	TGTGCCAGCAGCCCATTCCGGGACTCCTCCTTAAATGAGCAATTCTTC
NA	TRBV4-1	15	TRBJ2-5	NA	CASSQEAAVVQTQYF	TGCGCCAGCAGCCAAGAAGCGGCAGTGGTACAGACCCAGTACTTC
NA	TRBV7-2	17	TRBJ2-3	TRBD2	CASSFPAGTSNTDTQYF	TGTGCCAGCAGCTTTCCAGCCGGGACTAGCAACACAGATACGCAGTATTTT